One and the same sample provided the 21 T cell receptor beta chains below, sequenced in a study of T cells in women clearing cervical HPV infection. Data came from immunoSEQ multiplex PCR; TCRdb stores just in-frame clones and leaves some out. The sample table includes just over 20,000 clones. Sequencing used blood buffy coat. The receptors derive from a woman between 18 and 69 years old with a cervical HPV16 infection that either progressed to CIN3+ or cleared (not recorded which).

For this clone: The CDR3 goes on 3 residues after the read ends, and that part is filled in from the germline J gene. The chain has TRBV6-2 or TRBV6-3 and TRBJ2-3, with 14 positions matching TRBD2. The CDR3 contains 16 residues. Germline lookup yields CDR1 MNHEY and CDR2 SVGEGT. CDR3 sequence reads: CASSPGTSGGPETQYF. The CDR3 DNA, read in part, is TGTGCCAGCAGTCCCGGGACTAGCGGGGGTCCGGAGACG.

Worth noting for this clone: The read ends 3 residues early relative to the CDR3; the germline J gene fills the gap. This rearrangement joins TRBV19 to TRBJ2-4; 7 bases are shared with TRBD1. The CDR3 covers 15 residues. From germline, CDR1 is LNHDA and CDR2 SQIVND (reference sequence). The CDR3 bases that were read are TGTGCCAGTTCGACAGGGCGAGATCCTAACTATGGT. Translation: CASSTGRDPNYG. The entire CDR3 protein reads CASSTGRDPNYGQYF.

For this clone: With the read ending 3 residues before the CDR3 end, the germline J gene is used to fill in that end. V usage is TRBV20-1 and J usage is TRBJ2-1; D perhaps matches TRBD1 (5 bases). The V gene's germline CDR1 is DFQATT and CDR2 SNEGSKA (reference sequence). This CDR3 spans 15 amino acids. The ends were cut back, 4 bases at V and 6 bases at J, with 19 bases in the middle. The covered CDR3 bases are TGCAGTGCTATCCCTTTAGCTGGGGCAAGCAATGAG. Its protein is CSAIPLAGASNE. The full-length CDR3 reads as CSAIPLAGASNEQFF.

Worth noting for this clone: From the germline J gene comes the end of the CDR3, since the read stops 3 residues before it. The chain combines TRBV2 with TRBJ2-3, with D possibly called TRBD1 or TRBD2 (8 bases each). The germline V gene encodes CDR1 SNHLY and CDR2 FYNNEI. CDR3 length: 15 amino acids. The CDR3 here is CASSEGTGKRETQYF. The CDR3 bases that were read are TGTGCCAGCAGTGAAGGGACAGGGAAGCGGGAGACG. Supplemented by reference TRBV2 and TRBJ2-3, the full variable domain reads EPEVTQTPSHQVTQMGQEVILRCVPISNHLYFYWYRQILGQKVEFLVSFYNNEISEKSEIFDDQFSVERPDGSNFTLKIRSTKLEDSAMYFCASSEGTGKRETQYFGPGTRLTVL.

Comment on this clone: The missing CDR3 end, 3 residues past where the read stops, is filled in from the germline J gene. The chain is built from TRBV5-5 and TRBJ1-3; D might be TRBD1 (5 bases). Per the germline V gene, CDR1 is SGHKS and CDR2 is YYEKEE (reference sequence). This CDR3 has 15 amino acids. V lost 0 bases, J lost 1 base, and 8 bases lay in between. This CDR3 is CASSLARVSGNTIYF. Partial CDR3 DNA: TGTGCCAGCAGCTTGGCCAGGGTTTCTGGAAACACC.

Concerning this clone itself: The read ends 3 residues before the CDR3 terminus; that terminus is restored from the germline J gene. The chain is built from TRBV5-5 and TRBJ1-6; D is uncertain. The CDR3 length is 13 residues. V lost 0 bases, J lost 8 bases, and 6 bases lay in between. Germline V gives CDR1 SGHKS, CDR2 YYEKEE (reference sequence). The covered CDR3 bases are TGTGCCAGCAGCTTGGGTAGCTATTCACCC. Translating it yields CASSLGSYSP. Given in full, the CDR3 is CASSLGSYSPLHF.

Comment on this clone: Read data end 3 residues before the CDR3 end; the end is taken from the germline J gene. The chain employs TRBV16 and TRBJ2-3; D may be TRBD2 (6 bases). Per germline, CDR1 KGHSY and CDR2 FQNENV. V gave up 8 bases and J gave up 2 bases, with 17 bases separating them. The CDR3 contains 15 residues. The CDR3 loop is CASSLEGPVTDTQYF. The sequenced part of the CDR3 DNA is TGTGCCAGCTCCCTGGAGGGTCCAGTCACAGATACG. Full variable domain (outside the CDR3, taken from reference TRBV16 and TRBJ2-3): GEEVAQTPKHLVRGEGQKAKLYCAPIKGHSYVFWYQQVLKNEFKFLISFQNENVFDETGMPKERFSAKCLPNSPCSLEIQATKLEDSAVYFCASSLEGPVTDTQYFGPGTRLTVL.

About this clone: The CDR3 extends 3 residues past the end of the read, so its final part is completed from the germline J gene. V is TRBV11-3 and J is TRBJ2-7; 9 bases fit TRBD1. There are 13 residues in the CDR3. The trim removed 8 bases at V and 5 bases at J, leaving 7 bases unmatched. Germline CDR1 SGHNT, CDR2 YENEEA. Here the CDR3 reads CASAPRTGDEQYF. The sequenced part of the CDR3 DNA is TGTGCCAGCGCCCCCCGGACAGGGGACGAG.

Turning to this clone: The read is 3 residues too short to cover the CDR3 end, so that end is filled in from the germline J gene. The chain has TRBV7-2 and TRBJ2-3; 10 bases are shared with TRBD2. The germline gives CDR1 SGHTA, CDR2 FQGNSA. The CDR3 totals 15 residues. The ends lost 6 bases at V and 4 bases at J; junction bases unmatched: 7. The CDR3 reads CASSNQRGGADTQYF. The DNA read from the CDR3 is TGTGCCAGCAGTAATCAGCGGGGGGGCGCAGATACG. Filled out from reference TRBV7-2 and TRBJ2-3, the complete variable domain reads GAGVSQSPSNKVTEKGKDVELRCDPISGHTALYWYRQSLGQGLEFLIYFQGNSAPDKSGLPSDRFSAERTGGSVSTLTIQRTQQEDSAVYLCASSNQRGGADTQYFGPGTRLTVL.

Notes on this clone: Read data end 3 residues before the CDR3 end; the end is taken from the germline J gene. The chain employs TRBV11-2 and TRBJ2-1; TRBD2 might be the D (7 bases). Between the trimmed V and J ends, which lost 5 bases and 6 bases, there was a span of 17 bases. Germline V CDR1 and CDR2: SGHAT, FQNNGV. The CDR3 extends over 15 amino acids. CDR3 DNA (partial): TGTGCCAGCAGCCCTCGGGGGGCGATTGGCAATGAG. Protein sequence: CASSPRGAIGNE. In full, the CDR3 is CASSPRGAIGNEQFF. Using reference TRBV11-2 and TRBJ2-1 for the parts outside the CDR3, the full variable domain is EAGVAQSPRYKIIEKRQSVAFWCNPISGHATLYWYQQILGQGPKLLIQFQNNGVVDDSQLPKDRFSAERLKGVDSTLKIQPAKLEDSAVYLCASSPRGAIGNEQFFGPGTRLTVL.

A remark on this clone: The CDR3 end falls 3 residues outside the read, so it is completed with the germline J gene. The chain joins TRBV19 to TRBJ2-4; 9 bases align to TRBD1. The CDR3 consists of 13 residues. Germline V gives CDR1 LNHDA, CDR2 SQIVND (reference sequence). Unmatched junction bases numbered 5, after V lost 5 bases and J lost 9 bases. The CDR3 bases that were read are TGTGCCAGTAGTCCAGGACAGGGGAGCATT. It encodes CASSPGQGSI. The whole CDR3 region reads CASSPGQGSIQYF.

In the case of this clone: The CDR3 end falls 3 residues outside the read, so it is completed with the germline J gene. The rearrangement uses TRBV20-1 and TRBJ2-5, with D maybe TRBD1 (6 bases). The germline V gene encodes CDR1 DFQATT and CDR2 SNEGSKA (reference sequence). Trimming cost V 0 bases and J 1 base, with 21 bases left between them. CDR3 length: 18 amino acids. The CDR3 is CSARDPKDSKVTQETQYF. The part of the CDR3 DNA that was read is TGCAGTGCTAGAGATCCTAAGGACAGTAAGGTGACCCAAGAGACC.

Comment on this clone: The read stops 3 residues short of the end of the CDR3; the missing end is completed from the germline J gene. The chain recombines TRBV20-1 with TRBJ1-2; tentatively, D is TRBD1 (6 bases). Trimming shortened V by 8 bases and J by 2 bases, and 12 bases separated the two germline ends. Looked up from germline, CDR1 is DFQATT and CDR2 is SNEGSKA (reference sequence). The CDR3 is made up of 12 amino acids. The CDR3 region is CSSKDSNYGYTF. The DNA read from the CDR3 is TGCAGTTCTAAGGACAGCAACTATGGC.

Concerning this clone itself: The read ends 3 residues before the CDR3 terminus; that terminus is restored from the germline J gene. The chain carries TRBV29-1 and TRBJ1-2, with unresolved D. Germline CDR1 SQVTM, CDR2 ANQGSEA. The CDR3 covers 12 residues. V lost 1 base and J 3 bases, leaving 6 bases between the germline ends. Here the CDR3 reads CSVEGGDYGYTF. Partial CDR3 DNA: TGCAGCGTTGAAGGCGGGGACTATGGC.

Concerning this clone itself: The sequence runs out 3 residues before the end of the CDR3; the remainder is reconstructed from the germline J gene. The chain carries TRBV5-3 and TRBJ2-5; 7 bases fit TRBD2. TRBV5-3 qualifies as an ORF whose function is uncertain. This CDR3 has 14 amino acids. With V trimmed by 10 bases and J by 5 bases, 14 bases remained unmatched. The covered CDR3 bases are TGTGCCGGAACTGAGGGGCAGGGAGGGGAGACC. This gives the protein CAGTEGQGGET. The complete CDR3 reads CAGTEGQGGETQYF.

Worth noting for this clone: The read ends 3 residues early relative to the CDR3; the germline J gene fills the gap. The rearrangement uses TRBV5-1 and TRBJ2-7, with 7 bases identical to TRBD1. J lost 2 bases, V lost 0 bases, and 2 bases had no gene match. The germline V gene has CDR1 SGHRS and CDR2 YFSETQ. The CDR3 totals 14 residues. This CDR3 is CASSLAGTAYEQYF. CDR3 DNA, as far as it was read: TGCGCCAGCAGCTTGGCCGGGACAGCCTACGAG. The whole variable domain, filled in from reference TRBV5-1 and TRBJ2-7, reads KAGVTQTPRYLIKTRGQQVTLSCSPISGHRSVSWYQQTPGQGLQFLFEYFSETQRNKGNFPGRFSGRQFSNSRSEMNVSTLELGDSALYLCASSLAGTAYEQYFGPGTRLTVT.

For this clone: The observed sequence ends 3 residues before the CDR3 terminus, with the missing tail filled in from the germline J gene. The J gene is TRBJ1-6, the V gene TRBV18, with D possibly TRBD1 on 5 matching bases. Germline V gives CDR1 KGHSH, CDR2 LQKENI. V lost 5 bases and J lost 4, with 9 bases in between. CDR3 length: 14 amino acids. The CDR3 DNA, read in part, is TGTGCCAGCTCAACGGCAGGGTATAATTCACCC. This translates into CASSTAGYNSP. The CDR3 reads in full as CASSTAGYNSPLHF.

Judged by frequency, this clone is medium-sized. The CDR3 here is CSAGGGVKNIQYF. Partial CDR3 DNA: TGCAGTGCTGGGGGGGGCGTGAAAAACATT. V is TRBV20-1 and J is TRBJ2-4; the D gene is possibly TRBD2 (7 bases). The sequence runs out 3 residues before the end of the CDR3; the remainder is reconstructed from the germline J gene. The germline V gene encodes CDR1 DFQATT and CDR2 SNEGSKA (reference sequence). The CDR3 loop spans 13 amino acids. The V end lost 5 bases, the J end lost 4 bases, and 12 bases lay between the germline ends.

Worth noting for this clone: The CDR3 end falls 3 residues outside the read, so it is completed with the germline J gene. This chain links TRBV15 with TRBJ1-4; D uncertain. The CDR3 covers 14 residues. V lost 9 bases and J 0 bases, leaving 11 bases between the germline ends. Germline V CDR1 and CDR2: LNHNV, YYDKDF (reference sequence). The DNA read from the CDR3 is TGTGCCACTCGAGGCCCGTCAACTAATGAAAAA. Translating it yields CATRGPSTNEK. The CDR3 in full is CATRGPSTNEKLFF.

Turning to this clone: The read halts 3 residues ahead of the CDR3 end, with the missing end drawn from the germline J gene. V and J are TRBV20-1 and TRBJ1-4; D not resolved. The CDR3 runs to 12 residues. The germline V gene has CDR1 DFQATT and CDR2 SNEGSKA (reference sequence). The V gene lost 6 bases and the J gene lost 3 bases, with 8 bases spanning the gap. The CDR3 bases that were read are TGCAGTGCCCTCCCTGCTAATGAAAAA. Translation gives CSALPANEK. The entire CDR3 sequence reads CSALPANEKLFF.

Points on this clone: Coverage ceases 3 residues before the CDR3 finishes, and the germline J gene fills in the end. The chain has TRBV20-1 and TRBJ2-1; 10 bases align to TRBD2. Losses at the gene ends were 0 bases for V and 3 bases for J; bases not matched to a gene: 5. The CDR3 is 16 residues long. Per germline, CDR1 DFQATT and CDR2 SNEGSKA (reference sequence). CDR3 protein: CSARDPLAGDYNEQFF. The covered CDR3 bases are TGCAGTGCTAGAGATCCCCTAGCGGGGGACTACAATGAG.